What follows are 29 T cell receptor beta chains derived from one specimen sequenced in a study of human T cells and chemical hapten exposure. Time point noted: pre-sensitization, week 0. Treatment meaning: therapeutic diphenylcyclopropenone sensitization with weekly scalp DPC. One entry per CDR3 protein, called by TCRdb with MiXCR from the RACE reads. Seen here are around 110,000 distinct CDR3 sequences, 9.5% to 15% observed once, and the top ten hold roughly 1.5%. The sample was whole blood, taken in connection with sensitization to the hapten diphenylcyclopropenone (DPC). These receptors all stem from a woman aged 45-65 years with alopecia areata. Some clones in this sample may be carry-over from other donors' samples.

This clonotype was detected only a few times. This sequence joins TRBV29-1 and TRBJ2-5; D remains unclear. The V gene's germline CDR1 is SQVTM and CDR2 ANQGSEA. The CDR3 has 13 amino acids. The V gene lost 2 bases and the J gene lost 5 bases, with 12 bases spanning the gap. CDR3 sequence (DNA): TGCAGCGTTGAATTAGGCGTGGAGGAGACCCAGTACTTC. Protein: CSVELGVEETQYF. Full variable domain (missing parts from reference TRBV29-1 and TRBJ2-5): SAVISQKPSRDICQRGTSLTIQCQVDSQVTMMFWYRQQPGQSLTLIATANQGSEATYESGFVIDKFPISRPNLTFSTLTVSNMSPEDSSIYLCSVELGVEETQYFGPGTRLLVL.

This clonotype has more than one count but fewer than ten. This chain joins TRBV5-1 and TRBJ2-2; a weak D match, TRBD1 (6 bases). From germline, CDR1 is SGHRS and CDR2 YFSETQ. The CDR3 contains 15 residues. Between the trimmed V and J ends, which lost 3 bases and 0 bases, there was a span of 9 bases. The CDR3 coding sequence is TGCGCCAGCAGCTCGGGACACTCGAACACCGGGGAGCTGTTTTTT. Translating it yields CASSSGHSNTGELFF.

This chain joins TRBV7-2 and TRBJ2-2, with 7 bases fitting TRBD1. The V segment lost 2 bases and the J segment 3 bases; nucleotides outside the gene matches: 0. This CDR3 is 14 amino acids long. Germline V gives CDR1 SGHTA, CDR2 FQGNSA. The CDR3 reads CASSLQGDTGELFF. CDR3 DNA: TGTGCCAGCAGCTTACAGGGGGACACCGGGGAGCTGTTTTTT.

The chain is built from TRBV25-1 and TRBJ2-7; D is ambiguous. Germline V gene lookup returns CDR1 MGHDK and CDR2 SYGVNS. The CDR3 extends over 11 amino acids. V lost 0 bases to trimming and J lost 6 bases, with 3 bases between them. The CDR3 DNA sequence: TGTGCCAGCAGTGAATATCTCGAGCAGTACTTC. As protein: CASSEYLEQYF.

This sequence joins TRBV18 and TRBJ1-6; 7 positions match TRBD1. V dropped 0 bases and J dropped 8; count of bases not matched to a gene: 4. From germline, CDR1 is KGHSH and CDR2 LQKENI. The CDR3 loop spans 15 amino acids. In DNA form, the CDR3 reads TGTGCCAGCTCACCACCGGGACAGTCAGATTCACCCCTCCACTTT. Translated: CASSPPGQSDSPLHF. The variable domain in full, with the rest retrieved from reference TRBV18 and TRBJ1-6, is NAGVMQNPRHLVRRRGQEARLRCSPMKGHSHVYWYRQLPEEGLKFMVYLQKENIIDESGMPKERFSAEFPKEGPSILRIQQVVRGDSAAYFCASSPPGQSDSPLHFGNGTRLTVT.

The CDR3 DNA reads as TGCAGCGGCCGGGACTCTCCCTACGAGCAGTACTTC. This sequence encodes CSGRDSPYEQYF. V is TRBV29-1 and J is TRBJ2-7; tentatively, D is TRBD2 (6 bases). The V gene lost 7 bases and the J gene lost 2 bases, with 12 bases spanning the gap. The CDR3 loop spans 12 amino acids. Germline CDR1 and CDR2: SQVTM and ANQGSEA.

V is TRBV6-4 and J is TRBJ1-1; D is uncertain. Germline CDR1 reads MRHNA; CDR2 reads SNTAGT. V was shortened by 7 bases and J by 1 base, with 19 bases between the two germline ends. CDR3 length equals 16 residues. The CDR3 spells CASMTQRRNPNTEAFF. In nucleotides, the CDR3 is TGTGCCAGCATGACACAGAGAAGAAACCCGAACACTGAAGCTTTCTTT.

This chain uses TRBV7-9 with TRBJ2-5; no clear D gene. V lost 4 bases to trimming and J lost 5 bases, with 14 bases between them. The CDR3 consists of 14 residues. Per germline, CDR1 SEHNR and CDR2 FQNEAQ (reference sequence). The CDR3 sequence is CASSSKDLRETQYF. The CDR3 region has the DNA TGTGCCAGCAGCTCGAAGGACCTAAGGGAGACCCAGTACTTC.

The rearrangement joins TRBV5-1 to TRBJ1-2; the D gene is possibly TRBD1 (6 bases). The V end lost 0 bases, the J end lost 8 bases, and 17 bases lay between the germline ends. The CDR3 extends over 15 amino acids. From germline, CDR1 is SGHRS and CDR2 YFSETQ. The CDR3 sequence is CASSLGGTTGKGYTF. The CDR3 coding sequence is TGCGCCAGCAGCTTGGGGGGCACCACAGGGAAAGGCTACACCTTC. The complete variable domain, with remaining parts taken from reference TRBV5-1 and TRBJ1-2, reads KAGVTQTPRYLIKTRGQQVTLSCSPISGHRSVSWYQQTPGQGLQFLFEYFSETQRNKGNFPGRFSGRQFSNSRSEMNVSTLELGDSALYLCASSLGGTTGKGYTFGSGTRLTVV.

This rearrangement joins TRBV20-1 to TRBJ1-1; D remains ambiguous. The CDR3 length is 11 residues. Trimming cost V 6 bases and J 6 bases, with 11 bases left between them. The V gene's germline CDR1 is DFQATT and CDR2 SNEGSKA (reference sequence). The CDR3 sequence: CSANSFSEAFF. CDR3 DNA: TGCAGTGCCAATAGTTTTTCTGAAGCTTTCTTT.

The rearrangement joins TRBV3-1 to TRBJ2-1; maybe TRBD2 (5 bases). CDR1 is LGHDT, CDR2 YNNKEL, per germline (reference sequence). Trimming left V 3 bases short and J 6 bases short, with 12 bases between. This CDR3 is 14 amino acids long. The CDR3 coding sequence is TGTGCCAGCAGCCAGGGGAGAAAAGCCAATGAGCAGTTCTTC. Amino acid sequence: CASSQGRKANEQFF.

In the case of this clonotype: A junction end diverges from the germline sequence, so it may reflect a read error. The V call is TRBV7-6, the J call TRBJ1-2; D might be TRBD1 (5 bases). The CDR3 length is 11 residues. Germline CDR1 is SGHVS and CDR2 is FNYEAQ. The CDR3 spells CTSGDVGGYTF. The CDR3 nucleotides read TGTACCAGCGGGGACGTGGGTGGCTACACCTTC.

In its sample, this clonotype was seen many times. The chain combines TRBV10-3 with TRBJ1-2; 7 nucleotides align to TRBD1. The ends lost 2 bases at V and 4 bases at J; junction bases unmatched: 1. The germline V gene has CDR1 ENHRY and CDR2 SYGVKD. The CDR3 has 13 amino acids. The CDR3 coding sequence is TGTGCCATCAGTGAGGACAGGGTCTATGGCTACACCTTC. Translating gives CAISEDRVYGYTF.

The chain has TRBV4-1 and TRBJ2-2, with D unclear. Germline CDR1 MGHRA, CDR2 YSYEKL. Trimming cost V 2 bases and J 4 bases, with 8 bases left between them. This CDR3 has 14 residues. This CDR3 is CASSQHKGTGELFF. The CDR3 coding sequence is TGCGCCAGCAGCCAACACAAGGGCACCGGGGAGCTGTTTTTT.

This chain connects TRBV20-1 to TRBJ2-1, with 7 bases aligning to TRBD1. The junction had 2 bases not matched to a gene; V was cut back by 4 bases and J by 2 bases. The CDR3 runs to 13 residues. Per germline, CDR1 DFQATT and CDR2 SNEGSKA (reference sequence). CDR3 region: CSATTGTYNEQFF. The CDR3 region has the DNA TGCAGTGCTACGACAGGGACCTACAATGAGCAGTTCTTC.

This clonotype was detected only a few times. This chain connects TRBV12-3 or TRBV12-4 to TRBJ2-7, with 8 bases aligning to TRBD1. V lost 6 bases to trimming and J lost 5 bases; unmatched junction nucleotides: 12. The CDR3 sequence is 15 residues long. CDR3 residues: CASSNSNRGFDEQYF. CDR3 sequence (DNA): TGTGCCAGCAGCAACTCTAACAGGGGGTTCGACGAGCAGTACTTC.

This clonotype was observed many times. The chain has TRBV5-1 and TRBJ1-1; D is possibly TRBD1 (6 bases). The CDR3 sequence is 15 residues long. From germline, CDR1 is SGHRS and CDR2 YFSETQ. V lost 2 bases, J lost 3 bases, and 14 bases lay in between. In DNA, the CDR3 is TGCGCCAGCAGCTTAGGGGACATACTTGACACTGAAGCTTTCTTT. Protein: CASSLGDILDTEAFF.

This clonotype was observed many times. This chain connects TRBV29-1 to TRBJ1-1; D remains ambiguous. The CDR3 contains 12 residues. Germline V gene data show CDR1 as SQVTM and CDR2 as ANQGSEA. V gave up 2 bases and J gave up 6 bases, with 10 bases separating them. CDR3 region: CSVERHGPEAFF. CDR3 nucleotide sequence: TGCAGCGTTGAACGACACGGCCCTGAAGCTTTCTTT.

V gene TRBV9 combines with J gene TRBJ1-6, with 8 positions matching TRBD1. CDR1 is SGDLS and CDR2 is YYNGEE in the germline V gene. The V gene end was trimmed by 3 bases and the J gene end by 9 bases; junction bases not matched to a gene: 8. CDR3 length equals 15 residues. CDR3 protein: CASSAGTGGSSPLHF. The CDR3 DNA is TGTGCCAGCAGCGCGGGGACAGGAGGTTCTTCACCCCTCCACTTT.

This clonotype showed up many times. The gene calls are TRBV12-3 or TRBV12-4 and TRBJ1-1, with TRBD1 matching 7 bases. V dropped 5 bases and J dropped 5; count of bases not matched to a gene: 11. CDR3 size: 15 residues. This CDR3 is CASSTQQGMGTEAFF. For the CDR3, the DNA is TGTGCCAGCAGTACACAACAGGGGATGGGGACTGAAGCTTTCTTT.

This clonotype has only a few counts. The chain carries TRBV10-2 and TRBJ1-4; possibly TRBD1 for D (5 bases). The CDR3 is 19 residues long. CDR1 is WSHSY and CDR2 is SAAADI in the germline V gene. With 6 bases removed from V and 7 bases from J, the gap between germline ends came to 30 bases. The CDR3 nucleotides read TGCGCCAGCAGCCGAGGCGGCACCGTTGGGGGATTGGATAGTGAAAAACTGTTTTTT. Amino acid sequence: CASSRGGTVGGLDSEKLFF.

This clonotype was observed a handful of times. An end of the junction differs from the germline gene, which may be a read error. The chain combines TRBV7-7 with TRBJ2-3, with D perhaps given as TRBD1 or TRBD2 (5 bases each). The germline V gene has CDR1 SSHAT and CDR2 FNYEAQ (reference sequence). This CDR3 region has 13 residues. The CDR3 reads CASSLQGADTQYF. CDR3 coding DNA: TGTGCTAGCAGCTTGCAGGGAGCAGATACGCAGTATTTT. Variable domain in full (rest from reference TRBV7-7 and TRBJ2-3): GAGVSQSPRYKVTKRGQDVTLRCDPISSHATLYWYQQALGQGPEFLTYFNYEAQPDKSGLPSDRFSAERPEGSISTLTIQRTEQRDSAMYRCASSLQGADTQYFGPGTRLTVL.

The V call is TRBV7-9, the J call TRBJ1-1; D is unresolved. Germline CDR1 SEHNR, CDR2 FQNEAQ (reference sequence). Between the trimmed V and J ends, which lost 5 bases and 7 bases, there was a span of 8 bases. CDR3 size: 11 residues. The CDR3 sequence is CASSAPGEAFF. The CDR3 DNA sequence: TGTGCCAGCAGCGCTCCCGGTGAAGCTTTCTTT.

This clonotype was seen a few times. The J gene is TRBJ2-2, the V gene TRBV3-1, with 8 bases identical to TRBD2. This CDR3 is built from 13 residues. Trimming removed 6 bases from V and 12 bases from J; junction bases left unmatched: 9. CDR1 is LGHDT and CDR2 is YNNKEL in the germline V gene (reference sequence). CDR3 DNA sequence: TGTGCCAGCAGTAACGGGGGGGCCACGAAGCTGTTTTTT. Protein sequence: CASSNGGATKLFF. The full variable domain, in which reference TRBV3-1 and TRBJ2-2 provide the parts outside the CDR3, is DTAVSQTPKYLVTQMGNDKSIKCEQNLGHDTMYWYKQDSKKFLKIMFSYNNKELIINETVPNRFSPKSPDKAHLNLHINSLELGDSAVYFCASSNGGATKLFFGEGSRLTVL.

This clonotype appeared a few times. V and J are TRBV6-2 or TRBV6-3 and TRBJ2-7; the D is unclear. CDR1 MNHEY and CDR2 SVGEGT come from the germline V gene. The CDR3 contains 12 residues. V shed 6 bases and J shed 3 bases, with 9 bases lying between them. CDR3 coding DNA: TGTGCCAGCAGCCTACCATTCTACGAGCAGTACTTC. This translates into CASSLPFYEQYF.

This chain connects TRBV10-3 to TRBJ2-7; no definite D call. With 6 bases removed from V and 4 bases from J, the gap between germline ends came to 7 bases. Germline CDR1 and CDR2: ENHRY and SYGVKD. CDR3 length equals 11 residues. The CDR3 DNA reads TGTGCCATCAGCGCCCAATACGAGCAGTACTTC. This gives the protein CAISAQYEQYF.

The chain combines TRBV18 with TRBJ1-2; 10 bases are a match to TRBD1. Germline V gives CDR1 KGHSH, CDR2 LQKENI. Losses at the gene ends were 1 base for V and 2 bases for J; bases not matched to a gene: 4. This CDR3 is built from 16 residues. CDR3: CASSPRQGAENYGYTF. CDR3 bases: TGTGCCAGCTCACCACGACAGGGGGCGGAGAACTATGGCTACACCTTC.

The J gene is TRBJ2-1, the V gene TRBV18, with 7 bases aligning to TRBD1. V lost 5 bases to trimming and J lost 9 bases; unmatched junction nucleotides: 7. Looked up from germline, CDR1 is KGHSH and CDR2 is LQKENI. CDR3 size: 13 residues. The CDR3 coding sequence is TGTGCCAGCTCAATCGACAGGGCTGGTGAGCAGTTCTTC. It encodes CASSIDRAGEQFF.

The chain's CDR3 is CASSLGTASSGNTIYF. The CDR3 DNA sequence: TGCGCCAGCAGCCTCGGGACAGCGAGCTCTGGAAACACCATATATTTT. The rearrangement joins TRBV4-3 to TRBJ1-3; 7 bases are a match to TRBD1. Unmatched junction bases numbered 6, after V lost 4 bases and J lost 0 bases. Germline assignment: CDR1 LGHNA and CDR2 YSLEER. CDR3 length equals 16 residues.